Listed here are 12 T cell receptor beta chains from one sample, sequenced in a study of T cell responses to AZD1222 COVID-19 vaccine. Method: immunoSEQ multiplex PCR; TCRdb's copy keeps in-frame clones and lacks some. The sample shows 80,000 or so clones, under 95% of them seen only once. Specimen: peripheral blood, collected on day 0 of MenACWY control vaccination. These receptors originate from an adult in good health.

The V and J genes are TRBV2 and TRBJ2-7, with unresolved D. Between the trimmed V and J ends, which lost 2 bases and 0 bases, there was a span of 11 bases. The CDR3 covers 15 residues. CDR1 SNHLY and CDR2 FYNNEI come from the germline V gene. CDR3 residues: CASSEQAASSYEQYF. The CDR3 coding sequence is TGTGCCAGCAGTGAACAGGCGGCAAGCTCCTACGAGCAGTACTTC.

The CDR3 reads CASREAFF. DNA for the CDR3: TGCGCCAGCAGAGAAGCTTTCTTT. This rearrangement joins TRBV10-1 to TRBJ1-1, with unresolved D. The CDR3 runs 8 residues. Per the germline V gene, CDR1 is WNHNN and CDR2 is SYGVQD (reference sequence). The germline V and J ends were trimmed by 6 bases and 8 bases, with 1 base remaining between them.

The chain joins TRBV29-1 to TRBJ1-1; maybe TRBD1 (5 bases). The CDR3 extends over 14 amino acids. The germline V and J ends were trimmed by 4 bases and 2 bases, with 14 bases remaining between them. Germline lookup yields CDR1 SQVTM and CDR2 ANQGSEA. Here the CDR3 reads CSVVVAGFNTEAFF. The CDR3 DNA reads TGCAGCGTTGTAGTAGCAGGGTTTAACACTGAAGCTTTCTTT.

J is TRBJ2-7 and V is TRBV28; D remains unclear. Germline CDR1 MDHEN, CDR2 SYDVKM. CDR3 length equals 12 residues. V was pared by 3 bases and J by 7 bases, with 10 bases between. The CDR3 sequence is CASSFRYLEQYF. The CDR3 region has the DNA TGTGCCAGCAGTTTCCGCTACTTGGAGCAGTACTTC.

The V gene is TRBV7-3, the J gene TRBJ2-3, with 7 bases identical to TRBD2. The J segment lost 8 bases and the V segment lost 1 base, leaving 9 bases of the junction unmatched. Germline V CDR1 and CDR2: SGHTA, FQGTGA. The CDR3 consists of 15 residues. CDR3 region: CASSLRKGLDGTQYF. CDR3 nucleotides: TGTGCCAGCAGCTTAAGGAAAGGACTAGACGGTACGCAGTATTTT.

This clone appeared a single time. The rearrangement uses TRBV19 and TRBJ2-2; the D is unclear. CDR1 and CDR2 from the germline V gene are LNHDA and SQIVND (reference sequence). With 5 bases removed from V and 0 bases from J, the gap between germline ends came to 16 bases. The CDR3 contains 17 residues. CDR3 region: CASSSALFQPNTGELFF. The DNA for the CDR3 is TGTGCCAGTAGTTCCGCCTTATTCCAACCGAACACCGGGGAGCTGTTTTTT.

This clone showed up just once. The chain employs TRBV29-1 and TRBJ2-3; the D gene is possibly TRBD1 (6 bases). The CDR3 covers 13 residues. CDR1 is SQVTM, CDR2 ANQGSEA, per germline. Deletions cut 6 bases from V and 5 bases from J, with 15 bases between. CDR3 bases: TGCAGCGTGAACCTACAGGGCCGAGATACGCAGTATTTT. Protein product: CSVNLQGRDTQYF.

The rearrangement uses TRBV6-2 or TRBV6-3 and TRBJ1-5; tentative D call: TRBD1 (5 bases). Trimming removed 0 bases from V and 6 bases from J, with 12 bases in between. The CDR3 contains 15 residues. The germline CDR1 and CDR2 sequences are MNHEY and SVGEGT. The CDR3 DNA reads TGTGCCAGCAGTTACTCGACGGGAGGGACTCAGCCCCAGCATTTT. Protein product: CASSYSTGGTQPQHF.

The CDR3 DNA reads TGTGCCAGCATCTTGATACAGGGGTCCAAATACGAGCAGTACTTC. Protein: CASILIQGSKYEQYF. This chain connects TRBV6-4 to TRBJ2-7; TRBD1 agrees at 7 bases. Germline lookup yields CDR1 MRHNA and CDR2 SNTAGT. Trimming at V came to 7 bases and at J to 4 bases, leaving 13 bases not matched to a gene. The CDR3 spans 15 residues.

The V gene is TRBV7-2, the J gene TRBJ2-7; TRBD2 might be the D (6 bases). CDR1 is SGHTA and CDR2 is FQGNSA in the germline V gene. The CDR3 runs to 13 residues. V shed 5 bases and J shed 5 bases, with 13 bases lying between them. CDR3 sequence reads: CASSRGREDEQYF. The DNA for the CDR3 is TGTGCCAGCAGCCGCGGCAGGGAGGACGAGCAGTACTTC.

The CDR3 DNA reads as TGCGCCAGCAGCTTGGCGAGAGTCGGCATGTTTCGAACGAACACCGGGGAGCTGTTTTTT. This codes for CASSLARVGMFRTNTGELFF. The J gene is TRBJ2-2, the V gene TRBV5-1, with D unresolved. CDR1 is SGHRS, CDR2 YFSETQ, per germline. This CDR3 is built from 20 residues. V was trimmed by 0 bases and J by 0 bases, leaving 21 bases between them.

The V gene is TRBV5-5, the J gene TRBJ1-1; 8 nucleotides agree with TRBD1. The CDR3 sequence is 18 residues long. After removal of 1 base from V and 0 bases from J, the junction contained 11 bases not matched to a gene. Germline CDR1 reads SGHKS; CDR2 reads YYEKEE (reference sequence). CDR3 nucleotides: TGTGCCAGCAGCTTGATTCCGCGGCAGGGGGCGATGAACACTGAAGCTTTCTTT. This gives the protein CASSLIPRQGAMNTEAFF.